This TCR beta chain came from a study of a mutant IDH1 vaccine in newly diagnosed glioma. Time point noted: baseline, week 1 (first vaccination visit). Treatment meaning: pre-vaccination baseline after standard-of-care therapy. Here immunoSEQ multiplex PCR was the method, and the copy in TCRdb shows in-frame clones only, minus some. The sample carries tens of thousands of clones, 65% to 90% recorded once. V shed 0 bases, J shed 3 bases, and the junction held 3 bases outside the gene matches. The CDR3 length is 15 residues. Germline lookup yields CDR1 LNHNV and CDR2 YYDKDF (reference sequence). The source material was PBMCs, sampled from a glioma patient treated with radiotherapy, temozolomide or both. The chain couples TRBV15 to TRBJ1-1, with 8 bases identical to TRBD1. The receptor was derived from a man between 25 and 39 years old with glioma. CDR3 coding DNA: TGTGCCACCAGCAGAGAGGACAGGGATGACACTGAAGCTTTCTTT. This codes for CATSREDRDDTEAFF.